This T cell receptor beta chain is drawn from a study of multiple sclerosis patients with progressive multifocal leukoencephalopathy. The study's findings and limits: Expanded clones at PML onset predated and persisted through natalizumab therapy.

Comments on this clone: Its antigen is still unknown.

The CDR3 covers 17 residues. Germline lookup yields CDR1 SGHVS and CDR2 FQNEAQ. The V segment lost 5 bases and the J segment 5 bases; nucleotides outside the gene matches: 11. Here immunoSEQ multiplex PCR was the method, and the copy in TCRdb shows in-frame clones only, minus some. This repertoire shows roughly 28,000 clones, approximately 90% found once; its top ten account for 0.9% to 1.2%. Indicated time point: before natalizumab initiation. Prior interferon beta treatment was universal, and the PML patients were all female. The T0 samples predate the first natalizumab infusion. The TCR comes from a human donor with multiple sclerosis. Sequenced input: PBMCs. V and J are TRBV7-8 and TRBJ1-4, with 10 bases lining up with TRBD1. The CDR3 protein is CASSIGYSDRGNEKLFF. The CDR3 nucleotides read TGTGCCAGCAGCATAGGGTACTCGGACAGGGGGAATGAAAAACTGTTTTTT.